This entry is about one T cell receptor (beta chain). The sample originates from a study of OX40 agonist ivuxolimab in advanced cancers. The method was immunoSEQ multiplex PCR; TCRdb's version includes in-frame clones alone and lacks a portion of them. This table has about 90,000 clones, 91% appearing once. Unmatched junction bases numbered 3, after V lost 5 bases and J lost 1 base. The CDR3 spans 15 residues. Germline V gene sequence: CDR1 SNHLY, CDR2 FYNNEI. The sample was CD4+ or CD8+ T cells sorted from blood, taken in a trial of the OX40 agonist ivuxolimab. The V gene is TRBV2, the J gene TRBJ1-5; TRBD1 aligns across 9 bases. The sequence derives from an adult with an advanced solid tumor such as melanoma, head and neck, liver or kidney cancer. The CDR3 bases are TGTGCCAGCAGTCGGGACAGGGCGAGCAATCAGCCCCAGCATTTT. As protein: CASSRDRASNQPQHF.